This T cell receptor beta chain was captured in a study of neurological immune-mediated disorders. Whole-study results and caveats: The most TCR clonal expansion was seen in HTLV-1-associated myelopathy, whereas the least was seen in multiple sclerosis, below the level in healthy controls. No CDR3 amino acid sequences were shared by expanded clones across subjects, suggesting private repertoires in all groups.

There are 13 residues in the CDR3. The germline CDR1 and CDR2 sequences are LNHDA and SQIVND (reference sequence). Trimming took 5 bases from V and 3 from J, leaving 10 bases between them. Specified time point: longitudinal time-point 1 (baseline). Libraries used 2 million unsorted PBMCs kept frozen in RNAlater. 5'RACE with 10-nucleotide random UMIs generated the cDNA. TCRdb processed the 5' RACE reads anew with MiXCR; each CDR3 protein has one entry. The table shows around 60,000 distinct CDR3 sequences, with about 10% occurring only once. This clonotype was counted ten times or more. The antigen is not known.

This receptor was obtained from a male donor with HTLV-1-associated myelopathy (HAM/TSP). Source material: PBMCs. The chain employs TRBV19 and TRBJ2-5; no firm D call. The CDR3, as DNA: TGTGCCAGTAGTCTGGACGGAGAAGAGACCCAGTACTTC. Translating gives CASSLDGEETQYF.